What follows is one T cell receptor (beta chain) and its context. These data belong to a study of graft-versus-host responses after intestinal transplantation. Study-wide context: Among the recipients, all got anti-thymocyte globulin induction and then tacrolimus and steroids for approximately 3 years.

Clones were read by immunoSEQ multiplex PCR, and TCRdb kept only the in-frame ones, dropping some. The sample has about 29,000 clones, 70% to 90% seen once. The CDR3 runs to 12 residues. Trimming took off 2 bases at V and 5 bases at J, with 6 bases between the two ends. The germline CDR1 and CDR2 sequences are SEHNR and FQNEAQ (reference sequence). This sample comprised PBMCs, obtained 450 to 460 days after intestinal transplantation. The rearrangement joins TRBV7-9 to TRBJ1-1; no definite D call. The TCR originated in a human patient who received an intestinal transplant, so some T cells may come from the graft donor. The CDR3, as DNA: TGTGCCAGCAGCTTACCCCAAACTGAAGCTTTCTTT. This translates into CASSLPQTEAFF.